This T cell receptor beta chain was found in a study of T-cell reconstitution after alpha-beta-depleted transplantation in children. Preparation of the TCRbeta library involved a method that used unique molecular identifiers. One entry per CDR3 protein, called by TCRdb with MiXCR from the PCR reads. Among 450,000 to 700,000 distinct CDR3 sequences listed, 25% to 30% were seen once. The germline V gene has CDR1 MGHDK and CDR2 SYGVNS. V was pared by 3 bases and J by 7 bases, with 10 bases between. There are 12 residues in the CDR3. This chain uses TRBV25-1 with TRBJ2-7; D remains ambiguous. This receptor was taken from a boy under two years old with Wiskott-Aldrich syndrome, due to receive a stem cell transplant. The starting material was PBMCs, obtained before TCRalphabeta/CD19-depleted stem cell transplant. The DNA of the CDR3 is TGTGCCAGCAGTGATCCGCAAAGGGAGCAGTACTTC. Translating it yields CASSDPQREQYF.